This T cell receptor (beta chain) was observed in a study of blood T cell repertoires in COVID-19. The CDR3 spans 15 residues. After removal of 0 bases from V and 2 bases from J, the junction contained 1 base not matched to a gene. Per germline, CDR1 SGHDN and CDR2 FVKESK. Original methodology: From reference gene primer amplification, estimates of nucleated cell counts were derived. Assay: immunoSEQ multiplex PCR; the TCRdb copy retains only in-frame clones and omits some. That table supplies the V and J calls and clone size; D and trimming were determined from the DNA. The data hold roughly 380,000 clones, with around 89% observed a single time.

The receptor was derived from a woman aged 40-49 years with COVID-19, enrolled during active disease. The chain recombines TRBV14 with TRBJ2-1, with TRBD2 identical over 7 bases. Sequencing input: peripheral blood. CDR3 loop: CASSQDGRAYNEQFF. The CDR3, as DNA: TGTGCCAGCAGCCAAGATGGGAGGGCCTACAATGAGCAGTTCTTC.